The rows below give T cell receptor beta chains drawn from one sample of a study of identical twins. TCRdb used MiXCR to reprocess the 5' RACE reads, holding one entry per CDR3 protein. The sample yields 1.5 million to 2 million distinct CDR3 sequences, less than 40% seen once. The sequenced sample consisted of cord blood. Receptor source: a newborn girl in good health. Each CDR3 is given with its conserved first and last residue. Fields, in order: CDR3 protein, CDR3 DNA, D gene, clone size, J gene, V gene. D genes are given only for firm matches. Clone size is stated in some rows and not others, as once, few, many or a class when expanded.

CASSPTGQTYEQYF,TGTGCCAGCTCACCAACGGGACAAACCTACGAGCAGTACTTC,-,-,TRBJ2-7,TRBV18
CASSFRLGAGRNEQFF,TGTGCCAGCAGTTTCCGCCTCGGGGCAGGAAGGAATGAGCAGTTCTTC,-,-,TRBJ2-1,TRBV27
CASSIPPVAEAFF,TGTGCCAGTAGTATTCCTCCGGTGGCTGAAGCTTTCTTT,-,-,TRBJ1-1,TRBV19
CASSPNSGAVSYEQYF,TGTGCCAGCAGCCCAAATAGCGGGGCCGTCTCCTACGAGCAGTACTTC,TRBD2,-,TRBJ2-7,TRBV3-1
CASSQGYQAYEQYF,TGTGCCAGCAGCCAAGGCTATCAGGCGTACGAGCAGTACTTC,-,many,TRBJ2-7,TRBV4-2
CASSFSGSTGELFF,TGCGCCAGCAGCTTCAGCGGGAGTACCGGGGAGCTGTTTTTT,TRBD2,-,TRBJ2-2,TRBV5-1
CASSLVAGAGEQYF,TGTGCCAGCAGCTTGGTAGCGGGAGCGGGGGAGCAGTACTTC,TRBD2,many,TRBJ2-7,TRBV7-2
CSARGGQGLSSYNSPLHF,TGCAGTGCTAGAGGTGGACAGGGCTTAAGCTCCTATAATTCACCCCTCCACTTT,TRBD1,-,TRBJ1-6,TRBV20-1
CACGRLVPGELFF,TGTGCCTGCGGAAGACTAGTCCCCGGGGAGCTGTTTTTT,-,-,TRBJ2-2,TRBV10-3
CASSQRGGTNYGYTF,TGTGCCAGCAGCCAAAGAGGCGGAACTAACTATGGCTACACCTTC,-,-,TRBJ1-2,TRBV2
CASSQDVGLGSYGYTF,TGTGCCAGCAGCCAAGATGTAGGGTTGGGGAGCTATGGCTACACCTTC,-,-,TRBJ1-2,TRBV4-2
CASSPRLGRETQYF,TGTGCCAGCAGTCCGCGACTGGGAAGAGAGACCCAGTACTTC,-,many,TRBJ2-5,TRBV27
CASSLGAGSEQFF,TGTGCCAGCAGCTTAGGGGCGGGAAGTGAGCAGTTCTTC,-,-,TRBJ2-1,TRBV7-9
CASSQGQRTLNSPLHF,TGTGCCAGCAGCCAAGGTCAACGGACGCTTAATTCACCCCTCCACTTT,-,few,TRBJ1-6,TRBV3-1
CASSLAFRRGLYGYTF,TGTGCCAGCAGTTTAGCTTTTAGGAGGGGATTGTATGGCTACACCTTC,-,few,TRBJ1-2,TRBV27
CASSVGDSTYEQYF,TGCGCCAGCAGCGTGGGGGACAGCACCTACGAGCAGTACTTC,TRBD1,-,TRBJ2-7,TRBV5-1
CASSLRRDTYEQYF,TGTGCCAGCAGCTTGCGCAGAGATACCTACGAGCAGTACTTC,-,few,TRBJ2-7,TRBV7-2
CASSVWRTSGRTGELFF,TGTGCCAGCAGCGTCTGGCGAACTAGCGGGAGGACCGGGGAGCTGTTTTTT,TRBD2,-,TRBJ2-2,TRBV14
CASSEGNRGSNRPQHF,TGTGCCAGCAGTGAAGGGAACAGGGGAAGCAATCGGCCCCAGCATTTT,TRBD1,-,TRBJ1-5,TRBV6-1
CAGGLTGQETQYF,TGTGCCGGCGGATTGACAGGACAAGAGACCCAGTACTTC,-,once,TRBJ2-5,TRBV9
CASSGGRGQITQYF,TGTGCCAGCAGCGGTGGACGGGGACAGATTACGCAGTATTTT,TRBD1,few,TRBJ2-3,TRBV9
CAINPGLATDTQYF,TGTGCCATCAACCCGGGACTAGCGACTGATACGCAGTATTTT,TRBD2,-,TRBJ2-3,TRBV10-3